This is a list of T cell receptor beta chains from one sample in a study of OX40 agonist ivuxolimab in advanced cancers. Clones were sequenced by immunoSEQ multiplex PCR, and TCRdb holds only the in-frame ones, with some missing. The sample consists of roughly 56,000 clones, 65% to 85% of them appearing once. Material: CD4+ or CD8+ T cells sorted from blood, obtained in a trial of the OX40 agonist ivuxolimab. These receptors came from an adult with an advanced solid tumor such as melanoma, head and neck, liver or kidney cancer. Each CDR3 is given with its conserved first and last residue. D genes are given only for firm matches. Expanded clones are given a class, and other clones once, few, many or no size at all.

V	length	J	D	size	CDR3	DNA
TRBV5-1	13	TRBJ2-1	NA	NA	CASALASGGEQFF	TGCGCCAGCGCTTTGGCTAGTGGAGGTGAGCAGTTCTTC
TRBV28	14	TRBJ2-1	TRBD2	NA	CAISGGRATNEQFF	TGTGCCATCTCTGGCGGGAGGGCCACGAATGAGCAGTTCTTC
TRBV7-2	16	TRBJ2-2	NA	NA	CASSLYSGLGTGELFF	TGTGCCAGCAGCTTGTATTCAGGGCTGGGGACCGGGGAGCTGTTTTTT
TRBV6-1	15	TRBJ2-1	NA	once	CASSEGGQNYNEQFF	TGTGCCAGCAGTGAAGGTGGACAGAATTACAATGAGCAGTTCTTC
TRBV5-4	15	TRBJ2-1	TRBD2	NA	CASSRTSGSVNEQFF	TGTGCCAGCAGCCGGACTAGCGGGAGTGTGAATGAGCAGTTCTTC
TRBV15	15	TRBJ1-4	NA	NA	CATSRDLGANEKLFF	TGTGCCACCAGCAGAGATCTAGGGGCGAATGAAAAACTGTTTTTT
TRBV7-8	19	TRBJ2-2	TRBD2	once	CASSLGPPGERENTGELFF	TGTGCCAGCAGCTTAGGACCCCCGGGGGAGCGGGAGAACACCGGGGAGCTGTTTTTT
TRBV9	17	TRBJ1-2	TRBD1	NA	CASSVGAQGRANYGYTF	TGTGCCAGCAGCGTAGGGGCACAGGGGAGAGCTAACTATGGCTACACCTTC
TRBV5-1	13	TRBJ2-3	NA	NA	CASSSPPTDTQYF	TGCGCCAGCAGCTCCCCCCCCACAGATACGCAGTATTTT
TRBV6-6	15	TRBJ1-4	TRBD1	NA	CASSPQGAPGEKLFF	TGTGCCAGCAGTCCACAGGGGGCGCCAGGTGAAAAACTGTTTTTT
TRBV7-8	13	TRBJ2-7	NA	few	CASSLARGYEQYF	TGTGCCAGCAGCTTAGCTCGAGGGTACGAGCAGTACTTC
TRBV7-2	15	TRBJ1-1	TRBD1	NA	CASSLATGGSTEAFF	TGTGCCAGCAGCTTAGCGACAGGGGGAAGCACTGAAGCTTTCTTT
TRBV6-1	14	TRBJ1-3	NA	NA	CASSDWGAGNTIYF	TGTGCCAGCAGTGATTGGGGGGCTGGAAACACCATATATTTT
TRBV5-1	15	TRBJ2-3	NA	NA	CASSLTGARTDTQYF	TGCGCCAGCAGCTTGACGGGGGCCCGCACAGATACGCAGTATTTT
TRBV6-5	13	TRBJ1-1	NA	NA	CASSSGTTRNSFF	TGTGCCAGCAGCTCCGGGACAACCCGTAACTCTTTCTTT
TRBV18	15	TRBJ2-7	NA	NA	CASSPDWQSRAEQYF	TGTGCCAGCTCACCTGACTGGCAGTCTCGGGCGGAGCAGTACTTC
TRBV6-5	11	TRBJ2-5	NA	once	CASSYLETQYF	TGTGCCAGCAGTTATTTAGAGACCCAGTACTTC
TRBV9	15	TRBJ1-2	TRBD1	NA	CASSVGQGLQYGYTF	TGTGCCAGCAGCGTCGGACAGGGGCTCCAGTATGGCTACACCTTC
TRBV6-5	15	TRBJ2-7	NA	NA	CASSYSQGNSYEQYF	TGTGCCAGCAGTTACAGTCAGGGGAACTCCTACGAGCAGTACTTC
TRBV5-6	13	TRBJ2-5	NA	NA	CASSALQGETQYF	TGTGCCAGCAGCGCGCTTCAAGGGGAGACCCAGTACTTC
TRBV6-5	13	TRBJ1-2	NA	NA	CASLRPGTDGYTF	TGTGCCAGCCTCCGGCCCGGGACGGATGGCTACACCTTC
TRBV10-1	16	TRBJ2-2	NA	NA	CASSASGTLNTGELFF	TGCGCCAGCAGTGCCTCCGGGACGTTGAACACCGGGGAGCTGTTTTTT
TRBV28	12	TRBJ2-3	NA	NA	CASSPSTDTQYF	TGTGCCAGCAGTCCAAGCACAGATACGCAGTATTTT
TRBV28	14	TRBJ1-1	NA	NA	CASNEGSPNTEAFF	TGTGCCAGCAATGAAGGAAGCCCGAACACTGAAGCTTTCTTT
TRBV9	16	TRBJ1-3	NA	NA	CASSSGPTRSGNTIYF	TGTGCCAGCAGCTCGGGACCTACGCGCTCTGGAAACACCATATATTTT
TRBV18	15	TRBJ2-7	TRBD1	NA	CASSRPGTGGYEQYF	TGTGCCAGCTCACGACCCGGGACAGGGGGGTACGAGCAGTACTTC
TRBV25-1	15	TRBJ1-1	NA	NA	CASSGWTHGGPEAFF	TGTGCCAGCAGTGGATGGACCCACGGGGGCCCTGAAGCTTTCTTT
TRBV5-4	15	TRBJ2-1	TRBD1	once	CASSTGQSSYNEQFF	TGTGCCAGCAGCACGGGACAGAGCTCCTACAATGAGCAGTTCTTC
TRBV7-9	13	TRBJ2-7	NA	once	CASSLAPSDEQYF	TGTGCCAGCAGCTTGGCCCCTTCGGACGAGCAGTACTTC
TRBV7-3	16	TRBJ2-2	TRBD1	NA	CASSFPGQGKTGELFF	TGTGCCAGCAGCTTCCCGGGACAGGGAAAAACCGGGGAGCTGTTTTTT
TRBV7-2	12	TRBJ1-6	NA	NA	CASSLSSAPLHF	TGTGCCAGCAGCTTATCATCGGCACCCCTCCACTTT
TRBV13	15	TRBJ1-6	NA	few	CASKGQYSYNSPLHF	TGTGCCAGCAAGGGGCAGTACTCCTATAATTCACCCCTCCACTTT
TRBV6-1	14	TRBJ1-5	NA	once	CASSEARAEQPQHF	TGTGCCAGCAGTGAGGCCAGGGCCGAGCAGCCCCAGCATTTT
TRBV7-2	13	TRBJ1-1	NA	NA	CASSGRMNTEAFF	TGTGCCAGTTCAGGACGGATGAACACTGAAGCTTTCTTT
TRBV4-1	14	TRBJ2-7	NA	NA	CASSQDHAAYEQYF	TGCGCCAGCAGCCAAGACCACGCCGCCTACGAGCAGTACTTC
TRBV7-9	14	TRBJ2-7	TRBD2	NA	CASSTREGTYEQYF	TGTGCCAGCAGCACCAGGGAGGGGACCTACGAGCAGTACTTC
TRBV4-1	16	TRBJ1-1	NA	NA	CASSQPQAGRNTEAFF	TGCGCCAGCAGCCAACCCCAAGCAGGGAGGAACACTGAAGCTTTCTTT
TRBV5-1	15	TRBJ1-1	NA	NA	CASSLEVGRPGEAFF	TGCGCCAGCAGCTTGGAAGTAGGTCGTCCAGGAGAAGCTTTCTTT
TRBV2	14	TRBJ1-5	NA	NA	CASSSLQGSQPQHF	TGTGCCAGCAGTTCCCTGCAGGGCTCTCAGCCCCAGCATTTT
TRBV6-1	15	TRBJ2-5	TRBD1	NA	CASTETGGGQETQYF	TGTGCCAGCACCGAGACAGGGGGCGGTCAGGAGACCCAGTACTTC
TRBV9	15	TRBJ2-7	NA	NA	CASSVWPSEPYEQYF	TGTGCCAGCAGCGTCTGGCCTAGCGAGCCCTACGAGCAGTACTTC
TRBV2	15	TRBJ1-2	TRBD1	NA	CASSSGTGGSYGYTF	TGTGCCAGCAGTTCAGGGACAGGGGGCTCCTATGGCTACACCTTC
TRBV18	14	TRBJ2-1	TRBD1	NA	CASSPERGQGEQFF	TGTGCCAGCTCACCGGAAAGGGGGCAGGGTGAGCAGTTCTTC
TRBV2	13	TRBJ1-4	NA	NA	CASRGHLNEKLFF	TGTGCCAGCAGGGGACACCTTAATGAAAAACTGTTTTTT
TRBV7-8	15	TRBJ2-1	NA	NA	CASRERGSPYNEQFF	TGTGCCAGCAGGGAACGGGGGAGCCCCTACAATGAGCAGTTCTTC
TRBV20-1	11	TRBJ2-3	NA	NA	CSARILDTQYF	TGCAGTGCTAGAATTTTAGATACGCAGTATTTT
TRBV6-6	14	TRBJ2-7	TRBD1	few	CASSYGTGAYEQYF	TGTGCCAGCAGTTACGGCACAGGGGCCTACGAGCAGTACTTC
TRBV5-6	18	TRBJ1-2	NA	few	CASSLPGQGTHLNYGYTF	TGTGCCAGCAGCTTGCCAGGCCAGGGGACACATCTAAACTATGGCTACACCTTC
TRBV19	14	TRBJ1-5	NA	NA	CASSMAGANQPQHF	TGTGCCAGTAGTATGGCAGGGGCCAATCAGCCCCAGCATTTT
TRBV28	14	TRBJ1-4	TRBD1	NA	CASRDQGAREKLFF	TGTGCCAGCAGGGATCAGGGGGCGCGGGAAAAACTGTTTTTT
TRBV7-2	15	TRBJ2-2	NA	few	CASRQVPGHTGELFF	TGTGCCAGCAGGCAAGTCCCGGGGCACACCGGGGAGCTGTTTTTT
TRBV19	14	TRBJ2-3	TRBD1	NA	CASRDRQGTDTQYF	TGTGCCAGTAGGGACAGGCAAGGGACAGATACGCAGTATTTT
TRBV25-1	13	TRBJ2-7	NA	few	CASSESVAYEQYF	TGTGCCAGCAGTGAATCGGTAGCCTACGAGCAGTACTTC